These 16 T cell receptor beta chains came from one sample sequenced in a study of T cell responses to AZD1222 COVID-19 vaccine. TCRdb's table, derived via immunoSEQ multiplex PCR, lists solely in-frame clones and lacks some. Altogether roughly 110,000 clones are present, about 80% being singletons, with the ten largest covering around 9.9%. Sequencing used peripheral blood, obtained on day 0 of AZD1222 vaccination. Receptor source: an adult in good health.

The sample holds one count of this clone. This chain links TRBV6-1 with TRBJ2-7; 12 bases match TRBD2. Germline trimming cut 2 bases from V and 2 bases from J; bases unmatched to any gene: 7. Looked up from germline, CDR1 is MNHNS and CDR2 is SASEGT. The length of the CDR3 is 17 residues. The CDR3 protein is CASSEFLAGGSPYEQYF. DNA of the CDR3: TGTGCCAGCAGTGAATTTCTAGCGGGAGGGTCTCCCTACGAGCAGTACTTC.

In DNA, the CDR3 is TGTGCCAGCAGTTTAGTGGGTGGGTTGGGTGAAGCTTTCTTT. Its protein is CASSLVGGLGEAFF. The chain is built from TRBV28 and TRBJ1-1; no clear D gene. Germline lookup yields CDR1 MDHEN and CDR2 SYDVKM. V was pared by 2 bases and J by 7 bases, with 14 bases between. There are 14 residues in the CDR3.

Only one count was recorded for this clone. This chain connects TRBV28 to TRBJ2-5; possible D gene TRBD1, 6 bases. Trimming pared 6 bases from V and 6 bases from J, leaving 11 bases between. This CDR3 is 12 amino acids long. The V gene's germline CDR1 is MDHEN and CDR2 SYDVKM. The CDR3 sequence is CASSQGIKTQYF. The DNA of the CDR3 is TGTGCCAGCAGCCAGGGGATAAAGACCCAGTACTTC. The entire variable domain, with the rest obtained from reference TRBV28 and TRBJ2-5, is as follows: DVKVTQSSRYLVKRTGEKVFLECVQDMDHENMFWYRQDPGLGLRLIYFSYDVKMKEKGDIPEGYSVSREKKERFSLILESASTNQTSMYLCASSQGIKTQYFGPGTRLLVL.

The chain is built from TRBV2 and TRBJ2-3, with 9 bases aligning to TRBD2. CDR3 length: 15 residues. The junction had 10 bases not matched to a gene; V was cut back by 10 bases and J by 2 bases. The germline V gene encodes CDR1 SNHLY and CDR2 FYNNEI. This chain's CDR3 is CANFPRLAATDTQYF. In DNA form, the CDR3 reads TGTGCCAACTTCCCCCGACTAGCGGCCACAGATACGCAGTATTTT.

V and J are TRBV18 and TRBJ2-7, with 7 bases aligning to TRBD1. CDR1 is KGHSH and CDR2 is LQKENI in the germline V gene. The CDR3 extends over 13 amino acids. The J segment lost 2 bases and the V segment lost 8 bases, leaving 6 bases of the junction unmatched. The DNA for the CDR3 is TGTGCCAGCCGGGACAGCCCCACCTACGAGCAGTACTTC. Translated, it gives CASRDSPTYEQYF.

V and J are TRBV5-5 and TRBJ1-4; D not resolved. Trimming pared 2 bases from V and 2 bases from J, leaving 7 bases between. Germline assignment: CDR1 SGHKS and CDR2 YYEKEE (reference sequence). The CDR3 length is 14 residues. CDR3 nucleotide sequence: TGTGCCAGCAGCTTTCAGAACACTAATGAAAAACTGTTTTTT. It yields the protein CASSFQNTNEKLFF.

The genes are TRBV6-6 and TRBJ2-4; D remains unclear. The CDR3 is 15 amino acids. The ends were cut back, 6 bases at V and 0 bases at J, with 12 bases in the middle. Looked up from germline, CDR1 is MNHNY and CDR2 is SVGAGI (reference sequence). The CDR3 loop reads CASSTDTLAKNIQYF. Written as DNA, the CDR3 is TGTGCCAGCAGCACCGACACCTTAGCCAAAAACATTCAGTACTTC.

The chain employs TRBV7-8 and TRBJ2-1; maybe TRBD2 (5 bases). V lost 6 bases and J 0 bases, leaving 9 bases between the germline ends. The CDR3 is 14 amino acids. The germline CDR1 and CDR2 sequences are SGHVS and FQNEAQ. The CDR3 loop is CASRRESSYNEQFF. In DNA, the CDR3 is TGTGCCAGCAGACGGGAAAGCTCCTACAATGAGCAGTTCTTC.

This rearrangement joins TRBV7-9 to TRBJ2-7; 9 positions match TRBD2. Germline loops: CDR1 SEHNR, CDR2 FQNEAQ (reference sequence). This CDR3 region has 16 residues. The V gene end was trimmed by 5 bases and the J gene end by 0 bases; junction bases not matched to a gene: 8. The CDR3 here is CASSLGLARNSYEQYF. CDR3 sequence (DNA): TGTGCCAGCAGCCTGGGACTAGCCCGAAACTCCTACGAGCAGTACTTC.

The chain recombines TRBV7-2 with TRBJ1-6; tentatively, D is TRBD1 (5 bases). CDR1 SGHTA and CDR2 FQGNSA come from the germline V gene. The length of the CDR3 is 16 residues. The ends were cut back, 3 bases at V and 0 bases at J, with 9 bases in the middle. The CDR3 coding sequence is TGTGCCAGCAGCTTCCGGGGCAGCTCCTATAATTCACCCCTCCACTTT. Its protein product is CASSFRGSSYNSPLHF.

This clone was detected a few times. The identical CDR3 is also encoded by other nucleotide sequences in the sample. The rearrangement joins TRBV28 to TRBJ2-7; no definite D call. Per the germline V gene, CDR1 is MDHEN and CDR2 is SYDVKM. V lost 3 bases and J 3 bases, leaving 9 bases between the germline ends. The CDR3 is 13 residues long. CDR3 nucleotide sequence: TGTGCCAGCAGTTTTGGCAGGCACTACGAGCAGTACTTC. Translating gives CASSFGRHYEQYF.

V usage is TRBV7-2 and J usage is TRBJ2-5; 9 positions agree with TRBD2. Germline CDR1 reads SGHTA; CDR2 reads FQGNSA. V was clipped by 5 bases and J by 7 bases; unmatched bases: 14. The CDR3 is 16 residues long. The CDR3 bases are TGTGCCAGCAGCCTAAATGGGGCTAGCGGGGTCGGGACCCAGTACTTC. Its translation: CASSLNGASGVGTQYF.

In DNA form, the CDR3 reads TGCGCCAGCAGCCCCCAGACTAGCGGGAGGGCCAAGTTCTTC. It codes for CASSPQTSGRAKFF. The rearrangement links TRBV5-1 to TRBJ2-1, with TRBD2 identical over 14 bases. The CDR3 is made up of 14 amino acids. Germline CDR1 and CDR2: SGHRS and YFSETQ. J gave up 14 bases and V 4 bases, and 8 bases lay outside the gene matches. The full variable domain, completed using reference TRBV5-1 and TRBJ2-1, is KAGVTQTPRYLIKTRGQQVTLSCSPISGHRSVSWYQQTPGQGLQFLFEYFSETQRNKGNFPGRFSGRQFSNSRSEMNVSTLELGDSALYLCASSPQTSGRAKFFGPGTRLTVL.

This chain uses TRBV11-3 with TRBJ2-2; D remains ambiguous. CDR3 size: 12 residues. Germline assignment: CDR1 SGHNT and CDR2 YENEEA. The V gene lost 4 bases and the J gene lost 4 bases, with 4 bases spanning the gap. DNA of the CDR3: TGTGCCAGCAGCTCGGTCACCGGGGAGCTGTTTTTT. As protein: CASSSVTGELFF.

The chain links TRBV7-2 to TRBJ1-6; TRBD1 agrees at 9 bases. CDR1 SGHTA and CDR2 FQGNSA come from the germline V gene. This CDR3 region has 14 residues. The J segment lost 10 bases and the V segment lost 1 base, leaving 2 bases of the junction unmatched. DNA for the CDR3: TGTGCCAGCAGCTTAGGACAGGGGGGATCACCCCTCCACTTT. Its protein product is CASSLGQGGSPLHF. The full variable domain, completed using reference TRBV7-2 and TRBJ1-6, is GAGVSQSPSNKVTEKGKDVELRCDPISGHTALYWYRQSLGQGLEFLIYFQGNSAPDKSGLPSDRFSAERTGGSVSTLTIQRTQQEDSAVYLCASSLGQGGSPLHFGNGTRLTVT.

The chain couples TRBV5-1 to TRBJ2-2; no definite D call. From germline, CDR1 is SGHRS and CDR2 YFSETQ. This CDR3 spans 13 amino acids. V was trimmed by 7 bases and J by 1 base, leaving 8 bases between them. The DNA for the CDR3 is TGCGCCAGCCAGACGGGGAACACCGGGGAGCTGTTTTTT. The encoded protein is CASQTGNTGELFF.